What follows are 3 T cell receptor beta chains derived from one specimen sequenced in a study of cytotoxic CD8 clonotypes in ibrutinib-treated CLL. Sequencing used immunoSEQ multiplex PCR; TCRdb keeps in-frame clones, though not all of them. The sample holds roughly 97,000 clones, about 78% seen once. The sequences come from PBMCs, collected after 12 months of ibrutinib treatment. The receptors derive from a human donor with chronic lymphocytic leukemia.

This chain connects TRBV5-1 to TRBJ1-1; D possibly corresponds to TRBD1 (5 bases). The germline gives CDR1 SGHRS, CDR2 YFSETQ. V dropped 4 bases and J dropped 1 base, with 17 bases sitting between them. There are 16 residues in the CDR3. The chain's CDR3 is CASSPMQGERNTEAFF. The CDR3 nucleotides are TGCGCCAGCAGCCCGATGCAGGGCGAAAGGAACACTGAAGCTTTCTTT. Using reference TRBV5-1 and TRBJ1-1 for the parts outside the CDR3, the full variable domain is KAGVTQTPRYLIKTRGQQVTLSCSPISGHRSVSWYQQTPGQGLQFLFEYFSETQRNKGNFPGRFSGRQFSNSRSEMNVSTLELGDSALYLCASSPMQGERNTEAFFGQGTRLTVV.

The genes are TRBV4-1 and TRBJ2-1; D unresolved. This CDR3 has 17 amino acids. Germline CDR1 reads MGHRA; CDR2 reads YSYEKL. V was clipped by 0 bases and J by 3 bases, with 15 bases between them. The CDR3 is CASSQEYVVANYNEQFF. The CDR3 coding sequence is TGCGCCAGCAGCCAAGAGTACGTAGTAGCAAACTACAATGAGCAGTTCTTC.

The chain links TRBV30 to TRBJ1-1, with D perhaps matching TRBD1 (5 bases). CDR3 length equals 17 residues. CDR1 and CDR2 from the germline V gene are GTSNPN and SVGIG (reference sequence). Trimming took off 0 bases at V and 4 bases at J, with 21 bases between the two ends. The CDR3 is CAWSVGLVGTRGTEAFF. As DNA, the CDR3 is TGTGCCTGGAGTGTGGGCCTTGTGGGGACCCGGGGCACTGAAGCTTTCTTT.